This TCR beta chain was found in a study of T cell changes during pregnancy in multiple sclerosis. Data came from immunoSEQ multiplex PCR; TCRdb stores just in-frame clones and leaves some out. The sample yields around 67,000 clones, about 92% seen once. This clonotype originated in a female donor with multiple sclerosis, enrolled in a pregnancy study. The sequences come from peripheral blood, collected in the first trimester of pregnancy.

DNA for the CDR3: TGTGCCAGCAGCGCCCGGACAGGGTCGGGCTACACCTTC. The encoded protein is CASSARTGSGYTF. This chain joins TRBV9 and TRBJ1-2; TRBD1 aligns across 8 bases. The CDR3 totals 13 residues. The trim removed 3 bases at V and 8 bases at J, leaving 6 bases unmatched. Germline loops: CDR1 SGDLS, CDR2 YYNGEE.